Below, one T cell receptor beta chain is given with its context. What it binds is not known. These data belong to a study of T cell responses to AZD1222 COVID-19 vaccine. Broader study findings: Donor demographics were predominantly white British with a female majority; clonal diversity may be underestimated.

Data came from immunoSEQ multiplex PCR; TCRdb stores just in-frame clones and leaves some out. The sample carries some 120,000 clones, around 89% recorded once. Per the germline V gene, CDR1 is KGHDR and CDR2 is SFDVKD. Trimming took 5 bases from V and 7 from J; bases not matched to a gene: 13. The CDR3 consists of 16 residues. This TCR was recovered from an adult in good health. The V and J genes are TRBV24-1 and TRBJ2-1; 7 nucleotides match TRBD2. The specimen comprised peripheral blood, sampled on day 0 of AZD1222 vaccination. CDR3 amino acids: CATSGEGGRPQNEQFF. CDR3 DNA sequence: TGTGCCACCAGTGGGGAGGGTGGCAGACCCCAGAATGAGCAGTTCTTC.